The 25 T cell receptor beta chains presented below share a single source sample, sequenced in a study of CD8+ T cells in alopecia areata. Stated treatment: oral pan-JAK inhibitor, 5-10 mg twice daily. Investigators isolated RNA and reverse transcribed it into cDNA to act as the sequencing template. Clones were sequenced by immunoSEQ multiplex PCR, and TCRdb holds only the in-frame ones, with some missing. The sample has about 200,000 clones; roughly 64% are singletons. The material was CD4+ T cells sorted from blood, obtained at week 4, from a patient treated with tofacitinib. All receptors come from a human donor with alopecia areata.

The chain couples TRBV4-3 to TRBJ1-6, with a tentative D call TRBD1 (6 bases). This CDR3 spans 16 amino acids. Trimming removed 0 bases from V and 9 bases from J, with 15 bases in between. Germline-derived CDR1 and CDR2 are LGHNA and YSLEER. CDR3: CASSQESAGARSPLHF. The CDR3, as DNA: TGCGCCAGCAGCCAAGAATCGGCAGGGGCGCGTTCACCCCTCCACTTT.

In this sample, this clone turned up a few times. The chain has TRBV19 and TRBJ2-5; D gene unclear. The V and J ends lost 0 bases and 8 bases respectively, with 13 bases between them. The V gene's germline CDR1 is LNHDA and CDR2 SQIVND (reference sequence). The CDR3 loop spans 14 amino acids. The CDR3 loop is CASSIELGSGTQYF. The CDR3, as DNA: TGTGCCAGTAGTATAGAGTTGGGCTCCGGTACCCAGTACTTC. The full variable domain, its missing parts supplied by reference TRBV19 and TRBJ2-5, is DGGITQSPKYLFRKEGQNVTLSCEQNLNHDAMYWYRQDPGQGLRLIYYSQIVNDFQKGDIAEGYSVSREKKESFPLTVTSAQKNPTAFYLCASSIELGSGTQYFGPGTRLLVL.

This clone appeared a few times. J is TRBJ2-5 and V is TRBV30; the D call may be TRBD1 or TRBD2 (5 bases each). The V end lost 8 bases, the J end lost 5 bases, and 12 bases lay between the germline ends. This CDR3 is built from 11 residues. CDR1 and CDR2 (germline): GTSNPN, SVGIG (reference sequence). The CDR3 region has the DNA TGTGCCGGGGGAGATTGGGAGACCCAGTACTTC. The encoded protein is CAGGDWETQYF.

The CDR3 DNA reads as TGTGCCAGCAGCTTAGACAGGGGCTCCTACGAGCAGTACTTC. Protein product: CASSLDRGSYEQYF. The rearrangement uses TRBV7-6 and TRBJ2-7; 7 bases fit TRBD1. CDR1 is SGHVS, CDR2 FNYEAQ, per germline. The CDR3 extends over 14 amino acids. After removal of 1 base from V and 0 bases from J, the junction contained 0 bases not matched to a gene. Drawing the rest from reference TRBV7-6 and TRBJ2-7, the complete variable domain is GAGVSQSPRYKVTKRGQDVALRCDPISGHVSLYWYRQALGQGPEFLTYFNYEAQQDKSGLPNDRFSAERPEGSISTLTIQRTEQRDSAMYRCASSLDRGSYEQYFGPGTRLTVT.

The chain links TRBV7-2 to TRBJ2-7; D gene ambiguous. The germline V gene encodes CDR1 SGHTA and CDR2 FQGNSA. CDR3 size: 16 residues. V was pared by 5 bases and J by 3 bases, with 20 bases between. As DNA, the CDR3 is TGTGCCAGCAGCCCCTCTGTCGGACGGGCTTTCTACGAGCAGTACTTC. It is translated as CASSPSVGRAFYEQYF.

This chain connects TRBV4-2 to TRBJ2-7; the match to TRBD1 covers 10 bases. From germline, CDR1 is LGHNA and CDR2 YNFKEQ. The CDR3 covers 15 residues. Germline trimming cut 2 bases from V and 6 bases from J; bases unmatched to any gene: 7. The CDR3 protein is CASSQPPGQGSEQYF. The CDR3 DNA sequence: TGTGCCAGCAGCCAACCCCCGGGACAGGGGTCCGAGCAGTACTTC.

This clone was counted once. The chain carries TRBV30 and TRBJ2-3; no firm D call. CDR1 is GTSNPN and CDR2 is SVGIG in the germline V gene (reference sequence). The CDR3 covers 13 residues. V was cut by 3 bases and J by 0 bases, with 7 bases left in between. Here the CDR3 reads CAWRSLSTDTQYF. The CDR3 DNA follows: TGTGCCTGGAGAAGCCTGAGCACAGATACGCAGTATTTT.

This chain connects TRBV10-3 to TRBJ2-6; no definite D call. Germline V gene data show CDR1 as ENHRY and CDR2 as SYGVKD. The CDR3 consists of 14 residues. V dropped 3 bases and J dropped 0 bases, with 3 bases sitting between them. CDR3 residues: CAISDSSGANVLTF. In DNA, the CDR3 is TGTGCCATCAGTGACAGCTCTGGGGCCAACGTCCTGACTTTC.

This clone came up once. This chain connects TRBV5-4 to TRBJ2-1; 13 nucleotides line up with TRBD2. Germline CDR1 is SGHNT and CDR2 is YYREEE (reference sequence). Trimming removed 4 bases from V and 16 bases from J; junction bases left unmatched: 14. CDR3 size: 15 residues. The CDR3 protein is CASSTGTSGVGRDFF. In DNA form, the CDR3 reads TGTGCCAGCAGCACCGGGACTAGCGGGGTAGGTAGGGATTTCTTC. Using reference TRBV5-4 and TRBJ2-1 for the parts outside the CDR3, the full variable domain is ETGVTQSPTHLIKTRGQQVTLRCSSQSGHNTVSWYQQALGQGPQFIFQYYREEENGRGNFPPRFSGLQFPNYSSELNVNALELDDSALYLCASSTGTSGVGRDFFGPGTRLTVL.

The chain is built from TRBV19 and TRBJ1-2, with D uncertain. Trimming took off 4 bases at V and 5 bases at J, with 17 bases between the two ends. The CDR3 spans 15 residues. Germline values: CDR1 LNHDA, CDR2 SQIVND (reference sequence). The CDR3, as DNA: TGTGCCAGTAGTAGAAACCCTAACCCCCCTTATGGCTACACCTTC. Translated: CASSRNPNPPYGYTF.

The rearrangement links TRBV13 to TRBJ2-1; D not resolved. Trimming removed 0 bases from V and 8 bases from J, with 14 bases in between. Germline V gives CDR1 PRHDT, CDR2 FYEKMQ (reference sequence). The CDR3 extends over 15 amino acids. The CDR3 loop reads CASSLGAPPRDEQFF. CDR3 DNA sequence: TGTGCCAGCAGCTTAGGAGCCCCGCCCCGGGATGAGCAGTTCTTC.

This clone appeared a few times. This rearrangement joins TRBV18 to TRBJ1-6, with 7 bases matching TRBD1. The germline V gene encodes CDR1 KGHSH and CDR2 LQKENI. The trim removed 2 bases at V and 0 bases at J, leaving 10 bases unmatched. CDR3 size: 19 residues. The DNA for the CDR3 is TGTGCCAGCTCACCAAGGGGGCCTTCGCTTACCTCCTATAATTCACCCCTCCACTTT. Residues: CASSPRGPSLTSYNSPLHF.

The V gene is TRBV27, the J gene TRBJ2-7, with D perhaps matching TRBD1 or TRBD2 (5 bases each). Germline lookup yields CDR1 MNHEY and CDR2 SMNVEV (reference sequence). The ends were cut back, 0 bases at V and 6 bases at J, with 15 bases in the middle. The CDR3 contains 15 residues. The CDR3: CASSLSGTAQGEQYF. DNA of the CDR3: TGTGCCAGCAGTTTATCGGGGACCGCCCAAGGCGAGCAGTACTTC.

The chain joins TRBV15 to TRBJ2-1; D ambiguous. This CDR3 has 14 residues. V was pared by 4 bases and J by 0 bases, with 7 bases between. From germline, CDR1 is LNHNV and CDR2 YYDKDF (reference sequence). CDR3 protein: CATSTYGSYNEQFF. For the CDR3, the DNA is TGTGCCACCAGCACCTACGGCTCCTACAATGAGCAGTTCTTC.

Note on this clone: The junction departs from germline at one end; a sequencing error may be responsible. The chain joins TRBV10-3 to TRBJ2-5; 9 nucleotides align to TRBD2. CDR1 is ENHRY and CDR2 is SYGVKD in the germline V gene. The length of the CDR3 is 15 residues. The CDR3 region has the DNA TGTGCCAGCAGTTACTCCGTGAGGCGGGAGGGGGCCCAGTACTTC. This translates into CASSYSVRREGAQYF.

This clone was observed a handful of times. The chain recombines TRBV7-2 with TRBJ1-5, with D maybe TRBD1 (5 bases). Germline lookup yields CDR1 SGHTA and CDR2 FQGNSA. The CDR3 loop spans 14 amino acids. The ends were cut back, 1 base at V and 7 bases at J, with 11 bases in the middle. CDR3 bases: TGTGCCAGCAGCTTAGTAGGGGCTCGGCAGCCCCAGCATTTT. Protein: CASSLVGARQPQHF.

The genes are TRBV29-1 and TRBJ1-1; D gene uncertain. The germline V gene has CDR1 SQVTM and CDR2 ANQGSEA. The CDR3 covers 13 residues. V was pared by 2 bases and J by 0 bases, with 7 bases between. The CDR3 loop is CSVESDMNTEAFF. The DNA of the CDR3 is TGCAGCGTTGAATCAGACATGAACACTGAAGCTTTCTTT.

This clone was detected only once. This chain joins TRBV29-1 and TRBJ2-5; D unresolved. The end of the DNA fits TRBJ2-7 better, so the J call may be wrong. The germline gives CDR1 SQVTM, CDR2 ANQGSEA. The CDR3 sequence is 12 residues long. CDR3 sequence: CSVSSVTYEQYF. CDR3 sequence (DNA): TGCAGCGTTTCTTCGGTCACCTACGAGCAGTACTTC.

The CDR3 spells CASSPPGQGRNTEAFF. CDR3 nucleotides: TGTGCCAGCAGTCCTCCGGGACAGGGGCGGAACACTGAAGCTTTCTTT. V usage is TRBV6-6 and J usage is TRBJ1-1; 10 bases agree with TRBD1. The CDR3 runs 16 residues. V was pared by 5 bases and J by 1 base, with 7 bases of the junction left unmatched. CDR1 MNHNY and CDR2 SVGAGI come from the germline V gene (reference sequence).

V gene TRBV4-3 combines with J gene TRBJ2-7; TRBD2 might be the D (6 bases). The V and J ends lost 3 bases and 5 bases respectively, with 20 bases between them. The CDR3 is 16 residues long. Germline V lookup: CDR1 LGHNA, CDR2 YSLEER. DNA of the CDR3: TGCGCCAGCAGCCAGGACGCGGGGTGGATTATGCACGAGCAGTACTTC. It encodes CASSQDAGWIMHEQYF.

In its sample, this clone was seen a few times. V gene TRBV29-1 combines with J gene TRBJ2-1, with D uncertain. CDR3 length equals 11 residues. Germline CDR1 and CDR2: SQVTM and ANQGSEA. Trimming shortened V by 2 bases and J by 9 bases, and 8 bases separated the two germline ends. This CDR3 is CSVEKALEQFF. As DNA, the CDR3 is TGCAGCGTTGAAAAGGCTCTTGAGCAGTTCTTC.

This clone came up once. The V gene is TRBV20-1, the J gene TRBJ2-5; no firm D call. The CDR3 is 11 amino acids. Trimming cost V 6 bases and J 5 bases, with 10 bases left between them. Germline-derived CDR1 and CDR2 are DFQATT and SNEGSKA (reference sequence). The CDR3 DNA follows: TGCAGTGCCCTCCTTAAGGAGACCCAGTACTTC. Amino acid sequence: CSALLKETQYF.

The genes are TRBV5-1 and TRBJ2-3, with 8 bases aligning to TRBD2. V lost 4 bases to trimming and J lost 6 bases; unmatched junction nucleotides: 13. This CDR3 contains 16 residues. CDR1 and CDR2 (germline): SGHRS, YFSETQ. The CDR3 sequence: CASSVAGGPRGDTQYF. CDR3 coding DNA: TGCGCCAGCAGCGTCGCGGGGGGACCCCGCGGGGATACGCAGTATTTT.

J is TRBJ1-2 and V is TRBV7-2, with a weak D call TRBD1 (6 bases). Germline-derived CDR1 and CDR2 are SGHTA and FQGNSA. With 1 base removed from V and 4 bases from J, the gap between germline ends came to 10 bases. The CDR3 is 14 amino acids. The CDR3 bases are TGTGCCAGCAGCTTAGACAGGGATAGCTATGGCTACACCTTC. Its protein product is CASSLDRDSYGYTF.

The CDR3 is CAWSVKGGGWETQYF. In nucleotides, the CDR3 is TGTGCCTGGAGTGTAAAAGGGGGCGGTTGGGAGACCCAGTACTTC. The genes are TRBV30 and TRBJ2-5; 7 nucleotides line up with TRBD1. V lost 0 bases and J lost 5; bases outside the gene matches: 9. The CDR3 covers 15 residues. Germline-derived CDR1 and CDR2 are GTSNPN and SVGIG (reference sequence).